These 13 T cell receptor beta chains share one sample of origin, sequenced in a study of T cell responses to AZD1222 COVID-19 vaccine. Generated by immunoSEQ multiplex PCR, the TCRdb table keeps only in-frame clones and is missing some. This repertoire shows more than 85,000 clones, about 94% found once; its top ten account for 2.9%. Sequences were derived from peripheral blood, sampled 28 days after the second AZD1222 dose. All receptors derive from an adult who received the AZD1222 COVID-19 vaccine.

The rearrangement joins TRBV3-1 (or the pseudogene TRBV3-2) to TRBJ2-3, with D unclear. This CDR3 is built from 13 residues. Trimming removed 4 bases at V and 0 bases at J, with 5 bases between. Germline V lookup: CDR1 LGHDT, CDR2 YNNKEL (reference sequence). The chain's CDR3 is CASSPTSTDTQYF. CDR3 DNA sequence: TGTGCCAGCAGCCCTACTAGCACAGATACGCAGTATTTT.

This clone came up once. The chain has TRBV2 and TRBJ2-7; TRBD1 aligns across 9 bases. Germline CDR1 reads SNHLY; CDR2 reads FYNNEI. The J segment lost 6 bases and the V segment lost 3 bases, leaving 3 bases of the junction unmatched. CDR3 size: 13 residues. The DNA for the CDR3 is TGTGCCAGCAGTGATGGGACAGGGCCCGAGCAGTACTTC. Translating gives CASSDGTGPEQYF.

J is TRBJ2-5 and V is TRBV11-2; D is unclear. This CDR3 has 12 amino acids. Germline values: CDR1 SGHAT, CDR2 FQNNGV. The V end was cut by 1 base, the J end by 13 bases, with 13 bases between. CDR3 residues: CASSLGYTILYF. The CDR3 DNA reads as TGTGCCAGCAGCTTAGGTTACACCATATTGTACTTC.

The chain recombines TRBV27 with TRBJ2-1; TRBD2 matches at 10 bases. J lost 2 bases, V lost 7 bases, and 11 bases had no gene match. This CDR3 has 17 residues. The V gene's germline CDR1 is MNHEY and CDR2 SMNVEV (reference sequence). The CDR3 spells CASTRLAGVSPYNEQFF. The DNA for the CDR3 is TGTGCCAGCACAAGGCTAGCGGGAGTGAGCCCCTACAATGAGCAGTTCTTC.

The chain links TRBV2 to TRBJ1-1, with D perhaps matching TRBD1 (5 bases). This CDR3 is 13 amino acids long. Between the trimmed V and J ends, which lost 6 bases and 1 base, there was a span of 9 bases. Germline CDR1 reads SNHLY; CDR2 reads FYNNEI. CDR3 residues: CASRDTGNTEAFF. CDR3 in DNA: TGTGCCAGCAGGGACACAGGGAACACTGAAGCTTTCTTT.

J is TRBJ1-2 and V is TRBV9; D is ambiguous. The CDR3 is 13 residues long. Germline V gene lookup returns CDR1 SGDLS and CDR2 YYNGEE. The V gene lost 2 bases and the J gene lost 3 bases, with 8 bases spanning the gap. The CDR3 reads CASSVDEDYGYTF. The CDR3 nucleotides read TGTGCCAGCAGCGTTGACGAGGACTATGGCTACACCTTC.

This chain joins TRBV6-6 and TRBJ1-1; possible D gene TRBD1, 6 bases. Germline V gene data show CDR1 as MNHNY and CDR2 as SVGAGI (reference sequence). The V end lost 5 bases, the J end lost 1 base, and 11 bases lay between the germline ends. The CDR3 loop spans 14 amino acids. Here the CDR3 reads CASSPGGRNTEAFF. The CDR3 DNA follows: TGTGCCAGCAGTCCCGGGGGGCGGAACACTGAAGCTTTCTTT.

This chain joins TRBV25-1 and TRBJ1-3; tentatively, D is TRBD1 (6 bases). The V gene's germline CDR1 is MGHDK and CDR2 SYGVNS. Trimming cost V 5 bases and J 1 base, with 12 bases left between them. The CDR3 loop spans 15 amino acids. The CDR3 DNA reads TGTGCCAGCAGTTTAGGGGGGGCGTCTGGAAACACCATATATTTT. It encodes CASSLGGASGNTIYF.

The chain joins TRBV5-5 to TRBJ1-3, with D maybe TRBD1 (6 bases). Trimming left V 3 bases short and J 4 bases short, with 17 bases between. Germline V gene data show CDR1 as SGHKS and CDR2 as YYEKEE (reference sequence). The CDR3 has 16 residues. This CDR3 is CASSSSGTSSGNTIYF. CDR3 bases: TGTGCCAGCAGCTCTTCCGGGACATCTTCCGGAAACACCATATATTTT.

This chain uses TRBV6-1 with TRBJ1-6; D uncertain. V was trimmed by 4 bases and J by 3 bases, leaving 13 bases between them. Germline V gene lookup returns CDR1 MNHNS and CDR2 SASEGT. The CDR3 contains 16 residues. The CDR3 bases are TGTGCCAGCAGTGCGGTCCATGGTGTCTATAATTCACCCCTCCACTTT. Encoded protein: CASSAVHGVYNSPLHF.

This chain connects TRBV15 to TRBJ2-2, with D perhaps matching TRBD2 (5 bases). This CDR3 has 17 amino acids. The V gene lost 1 base and the J gene lost 7 bases, with 19 bases spanning the gap. Germline V lookup: CDR1 LNHNV, CDR2 YYDKDF (reference sequence). The CDR3 spells CATSRALGLAIGGELFF. The CDR3 DNA reads as TGTGCCACCAGCAGAGCTTTAGGACTGGCGATTGGCGGGGAGCTGTTTTTT.

J is TRBJ1-1 and V is TRBV6-4; 9 nucleotides align to TRBD1. V lost 6 bases to trimming and J lost 7 bases; unmatched junction nucleotides: 9. The germline CDR1 and CDR2 sequences are MRHNA and SNTAGT. The CDR3 loop spans 14 amino acids. The CDR3 protein is CASRSQTGGSEAFF. CDR3 bases: TGTGCCAGCAGGAGCCAGACAGGGGGAAGTGAAGCTTTCTTT.

This clone was detected once. V gene TRBV5-1 combines with J gene TRBJ1-1; D remains ambiguous. The CDR3 is 14 amino acids. Germline loops: CDR1 SGHRS, CDR2 YFSETQ. The germline V and J ends were trimmed by 0 bases and 1 base, with 7 bases remaining between them. CDR3 residues: CASSLGRTNTEAFF. The CDR3 coding sequence is TGCGCCAGCAGCTTGGGCAGGACGAACACTGAAGCTTTCTTT. Looking up the rest from reference TRBV5-1 and TRBJ1-1 gives the full variable domain: KAGVTQTPRYLIKTRGQQVTLSCSPISGHRSVSWYQQTPGQGLQFLFEYFSETQRNKGNFPGRFSGRQFSNSRSEMNVSTLELGDSALYLCASSLGRTNTEAFFGQGTRLTVV.